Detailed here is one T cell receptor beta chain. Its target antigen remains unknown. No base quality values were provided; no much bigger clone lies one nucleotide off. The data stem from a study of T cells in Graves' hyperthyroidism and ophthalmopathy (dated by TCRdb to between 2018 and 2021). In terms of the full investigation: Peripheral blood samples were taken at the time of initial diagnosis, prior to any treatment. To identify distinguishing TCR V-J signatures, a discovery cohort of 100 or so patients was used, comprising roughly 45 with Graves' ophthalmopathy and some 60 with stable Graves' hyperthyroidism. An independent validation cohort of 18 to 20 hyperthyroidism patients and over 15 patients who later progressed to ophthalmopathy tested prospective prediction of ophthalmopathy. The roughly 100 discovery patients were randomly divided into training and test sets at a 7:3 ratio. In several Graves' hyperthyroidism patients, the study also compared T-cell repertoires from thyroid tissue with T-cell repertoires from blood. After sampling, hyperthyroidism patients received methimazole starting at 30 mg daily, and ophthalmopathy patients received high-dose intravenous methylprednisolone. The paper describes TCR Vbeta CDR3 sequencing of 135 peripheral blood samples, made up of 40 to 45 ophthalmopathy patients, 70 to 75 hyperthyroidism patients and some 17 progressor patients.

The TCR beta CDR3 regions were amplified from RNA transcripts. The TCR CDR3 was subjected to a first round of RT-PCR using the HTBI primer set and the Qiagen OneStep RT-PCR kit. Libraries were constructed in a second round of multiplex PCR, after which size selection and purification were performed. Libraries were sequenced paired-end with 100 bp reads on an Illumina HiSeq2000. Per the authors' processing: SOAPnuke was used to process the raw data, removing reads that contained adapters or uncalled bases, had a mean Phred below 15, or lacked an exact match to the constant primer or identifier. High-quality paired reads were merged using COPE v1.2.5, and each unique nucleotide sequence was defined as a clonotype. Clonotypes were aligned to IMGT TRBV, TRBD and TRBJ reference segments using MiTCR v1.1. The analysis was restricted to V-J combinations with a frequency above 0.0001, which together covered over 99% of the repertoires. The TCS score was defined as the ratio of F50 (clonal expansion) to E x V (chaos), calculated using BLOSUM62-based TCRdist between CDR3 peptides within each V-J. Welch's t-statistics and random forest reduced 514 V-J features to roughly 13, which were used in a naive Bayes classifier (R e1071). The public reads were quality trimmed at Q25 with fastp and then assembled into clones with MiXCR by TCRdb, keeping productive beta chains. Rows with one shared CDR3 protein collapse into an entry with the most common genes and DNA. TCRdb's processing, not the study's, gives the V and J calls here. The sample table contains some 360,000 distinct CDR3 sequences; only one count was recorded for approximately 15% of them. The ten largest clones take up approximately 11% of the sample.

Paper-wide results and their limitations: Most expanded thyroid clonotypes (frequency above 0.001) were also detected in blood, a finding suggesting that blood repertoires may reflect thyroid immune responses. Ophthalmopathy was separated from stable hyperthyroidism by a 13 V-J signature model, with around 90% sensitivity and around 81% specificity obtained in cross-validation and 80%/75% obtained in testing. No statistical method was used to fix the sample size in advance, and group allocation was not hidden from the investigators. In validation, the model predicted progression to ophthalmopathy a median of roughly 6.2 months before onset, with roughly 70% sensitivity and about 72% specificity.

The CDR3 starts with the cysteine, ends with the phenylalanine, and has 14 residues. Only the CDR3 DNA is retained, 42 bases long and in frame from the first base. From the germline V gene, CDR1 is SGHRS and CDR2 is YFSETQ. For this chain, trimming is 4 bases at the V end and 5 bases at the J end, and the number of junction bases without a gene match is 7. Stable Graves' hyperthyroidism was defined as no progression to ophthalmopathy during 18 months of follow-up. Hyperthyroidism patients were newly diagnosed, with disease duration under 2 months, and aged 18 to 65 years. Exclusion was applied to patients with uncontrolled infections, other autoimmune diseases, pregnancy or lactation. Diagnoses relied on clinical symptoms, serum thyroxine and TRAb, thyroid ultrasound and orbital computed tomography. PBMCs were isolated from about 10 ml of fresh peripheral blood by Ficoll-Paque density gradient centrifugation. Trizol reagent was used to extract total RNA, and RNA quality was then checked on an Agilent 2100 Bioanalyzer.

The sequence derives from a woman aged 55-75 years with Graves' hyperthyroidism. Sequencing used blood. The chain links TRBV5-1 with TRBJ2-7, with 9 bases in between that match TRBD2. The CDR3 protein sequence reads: CASSLGLAPHEQYF. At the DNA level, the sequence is TGCGCCAGCAGCCTGGGACTAGCTCCCCACGAGCAGTACTTC.